This TCR beta chain was recorded in a study of cytomegalovirus exposure and HLA in healthy donors. Study-wide points: The presence/absence work took it that sequencing depth was about the same across donors.

The CDR3 covers 15 residues. The germline V gene has CDR1 LGHNA and CDR2 YSLEER. V was pared by 0 bases and J by 4 bases, with 12 bases between. In regard to this clone: Antigen: not known.

The PCR made use of 60 Vbeta and 13 Jbeta primers. TCRdb keeps only in-frame clones here, not all; method: immunoSEQ multiplex PCR. The sample lists tens of thousands of clones; approximately 80% were seen once. Sequenced material: PBMCs. The V and J genes are TRBV4-3 and TRBJ1-1; D gene ambiguous. The sequence was collected from a man aged 25 to 40 in good health and CMV-seronegative. CDR3 region: CASSQDSGFGTEAFF. Written as DNA, the CDR3 is TGCGCCAGCAGCCAAGATTCGGGTTTTGGCACTGAAGCTTTCTTT.